This T cell receptor (beta chain) was obtained from a study of control samples from healthy donors and cancer patients. Trimming cost V 2 bases and J 5 bases; bases outside gene matches: 7. This CDR3 comprises 15 residues. Germline V gene data show CDR1 as ENHRY and CDR2 as SYGVKD. Libraries were prepared by immunoSEQ multiplex PCR; TCRdb keeps only in-frame clonotypes and omits some of them. The sample has 350,000 to 450,000 clones; 75% to 95% are singletons. V gene TRBV10-3 combines with J gene TRBJ2-5; 8 bases match TRBD1. The specimen was PBMCs. This receptor was taken from a man in his forties or fifties with head and neck cancer. Here the CDR3 DNA reads TGTGCCATCAGTGAGCTTCAGGGGGCCGGGGAGACCCAGTACTTC. Translated, it gives CAISELQGAGETQYF.